This T cell receptor (beta chain) was captured by sequencing in a study of T cell changes during pregnancy in multiple sclerosis. Sequenced by immunoSEQ multiplex PCR; TCRdb stores in-frame clones only, minus some. The table shows under 60,000 clones, with roughly 95% occurring only once. Germline V gene sequence: CDR1 KGHSH, CDR2 LQKENI. CDR3 length: 14 residues. With 3 bases clipped from V and 4 bases from J, the junction kept 3 bases outside the gene matches. The sequence was obtained from a female donor with multiple sclerosis, enrolled in a pregnancy study. The sequencing here drew on CD4+ T cells from peripheral blood mononuclear cells, taken in the third trimester of pregnancy. V usage is TRBV18 and J usage is TRBJ2-7, with 10 bases identical to TRBD1. In DNA form, the CDR3 reads TGTGCCAGCTCACCCGGGACAGGGGAGTACGAGCAGTACTTC. Translation gives CASSPGTGEYEQYF. The whole variable domain, filled in from reference TRBV18 and TRBJ2-7, reads NAGVMQNPRHLVRRRGQEARLRCSPMKGHSHVYWYRQLPEEGLKFMVYLQKENIIDESGMPKERFSAEFPKEGPSILRIQQVVRGDSAAYFCASSPGTGEYEQYFGPGTRLTVT.